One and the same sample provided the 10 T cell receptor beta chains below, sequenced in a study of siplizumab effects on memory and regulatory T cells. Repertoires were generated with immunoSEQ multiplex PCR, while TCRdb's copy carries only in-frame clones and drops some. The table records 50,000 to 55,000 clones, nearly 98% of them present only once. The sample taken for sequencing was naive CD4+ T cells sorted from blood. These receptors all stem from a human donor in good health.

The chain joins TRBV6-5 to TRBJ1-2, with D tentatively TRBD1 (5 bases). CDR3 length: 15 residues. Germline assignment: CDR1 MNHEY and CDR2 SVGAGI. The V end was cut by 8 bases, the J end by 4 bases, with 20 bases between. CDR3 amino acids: CASSSHRFTLYGYTF. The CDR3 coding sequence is TGTGCCAGCTCCTCACACAGGTTTACTCTCTATGGCTACACCTTC.

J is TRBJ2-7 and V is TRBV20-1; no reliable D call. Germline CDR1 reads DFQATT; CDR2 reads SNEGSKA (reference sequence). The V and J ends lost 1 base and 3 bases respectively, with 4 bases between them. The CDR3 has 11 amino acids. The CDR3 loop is CSARVLYEQYF. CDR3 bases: TGCAGTGCTAGAGTTCTCTACGAGCAGTACTTC.

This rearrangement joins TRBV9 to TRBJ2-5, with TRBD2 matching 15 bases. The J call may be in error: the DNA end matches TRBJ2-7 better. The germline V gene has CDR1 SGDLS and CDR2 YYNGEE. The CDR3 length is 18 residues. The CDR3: CASSVTGTSGRNRGEQYF. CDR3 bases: TGTGCCAGCAGCGTAACCGGGACTAGCGGGAGGAACCGGGGCGAGCAGTACTTC.

The DNA for the CDR3 is TGTGCCACCAGCAGAGATTGGGTGGACAGGGAAGTGGCCTACGAGCAGTACTTC. Amino acids: CATSRDWVDREVAYEQYF. This rearrangement joins TRBV15 to TRBJ2-7, with 8 bases matching TRBD1. CDR1 and CDR2 from the germline V gene are LNHNV and YYDKDF (reference sequence). The CDR3 extends over 18 amino acids. Losses at the gene ends were 0 bases for V and 2 bases for J; bases not matched to a gene: 12. Complete variable domain (other parts from reference TRBV15 and TRBJ2-7): DAMVIQNPRYQVTQFGKPVTLSCSQTLNHNVMYWYQQKSSQAPKLLFHYYDKDFNNEADTPDNFQSRRPNTSFCFLDIRSPGLGDTAMYLCATSRDWVDREVAYEQYFGPGTRLTVT.

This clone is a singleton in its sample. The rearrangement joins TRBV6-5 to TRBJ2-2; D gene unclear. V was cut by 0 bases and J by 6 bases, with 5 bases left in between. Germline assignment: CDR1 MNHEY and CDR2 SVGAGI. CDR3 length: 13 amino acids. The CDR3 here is CASSYSDPGELFF. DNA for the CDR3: TGTGCCAGCAGTTACTCGGACCCCGGGGAGCTGTTTTTT.

CDR3 sequence reads: CASRTGTSGSTDTQYF. Written as DNA, the CDR3 is TGTGCCAGCAGAACAGGGACTAGCGGGAGCACAGATACGCAGTATTTT. The chain uses TRBV28 and TRBJ2-3, with TRBD2 matching over 12 bases. Germline V lookup: CDR1 MDHEN, CDR2 SYDVKM. This CDR3 comprises 16 residues. V lost 6 bases and J lost 0; bases outside the gene matches: 4. The whole variable domain, filled in from reference TRBV28 and TRBJ2-3, reads DVKVTQSSRYLVKRTGEKVFLECVQDMDHENMFWYRQDPGLGLRLIYFSYDVKMKEKGDIPEGYSVSREKKERFSLILESASTNQTSMYLCASRTGTSGSTDTQYFGPGTRLTVL.

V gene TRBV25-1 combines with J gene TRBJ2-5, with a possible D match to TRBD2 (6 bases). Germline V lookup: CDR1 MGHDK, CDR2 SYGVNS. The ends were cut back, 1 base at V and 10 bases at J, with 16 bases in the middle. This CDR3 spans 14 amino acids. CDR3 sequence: CASSESRGIGDQYF. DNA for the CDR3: TGTGCCAGCAGTGAATCTCGGGGGATCGGAGACCAGTACTTC.

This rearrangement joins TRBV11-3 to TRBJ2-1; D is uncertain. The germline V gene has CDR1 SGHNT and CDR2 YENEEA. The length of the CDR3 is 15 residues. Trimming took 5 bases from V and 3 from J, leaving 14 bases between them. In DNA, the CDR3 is TGTGCCAGCAGCGGGCAACAGAGGATCTACAATGAGCAGTTCTTC. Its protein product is CASSGQQRIYNEQFF.

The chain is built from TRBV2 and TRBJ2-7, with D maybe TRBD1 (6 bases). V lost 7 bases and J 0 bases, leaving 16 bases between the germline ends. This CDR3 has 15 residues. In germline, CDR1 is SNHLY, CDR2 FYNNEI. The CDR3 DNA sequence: TGTGCCAGCACAAAAAATATGGGGGCCTCCTACGAGCAGTACTTC. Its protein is CASTKNMGASYEQYF.

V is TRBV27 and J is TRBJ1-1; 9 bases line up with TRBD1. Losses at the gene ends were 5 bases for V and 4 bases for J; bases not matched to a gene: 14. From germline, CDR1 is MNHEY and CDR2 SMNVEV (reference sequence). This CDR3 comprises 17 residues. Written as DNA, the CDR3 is TGTGCCAGCAGTCCTATAGGGACAGGGCATGGGAGCACTGAAGCTTTCTTT. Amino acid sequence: CASSPIGTGHGSTEAFF.